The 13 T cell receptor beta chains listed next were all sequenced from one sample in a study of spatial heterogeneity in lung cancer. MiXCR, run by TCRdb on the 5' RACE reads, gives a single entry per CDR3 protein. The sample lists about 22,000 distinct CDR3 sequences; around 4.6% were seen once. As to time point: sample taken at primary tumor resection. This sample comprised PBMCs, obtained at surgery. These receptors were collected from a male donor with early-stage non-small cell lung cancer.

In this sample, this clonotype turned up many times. Here the CDR3 reads CASSQESTDTQYF. CDR3 DNA sequence: TGTGCCAGCTCTCAGGAAAGCACAGATACGCAGTATTTT. The chain employs TRBV18 and TRBJ2-3; D is ambiguous. The V gene's germline CDR1 is KGHSH and CDR2 LQKENI. V was pared by 6 bases and J by 0 bases, with 7 bases between. This CDR3 region has 13 residues.

CDR3 amino acids: CASSDTNRASEQFF. The CDR3 DNA reads TGTGCCAGCAGTGACACCAACAGGGCCAGTGAGCAGTTCTTC. The gene calls are TRBV6-4 and TRBJ2-1; the D gene is possibly TRBD1 (6 bases). Per germline, CDR1 MRHNA and CDR2 SNTAGT. The CDR3 is 14 residues long. Trimming left V 2 bases short and J 9 bases short, with 14 bases between.

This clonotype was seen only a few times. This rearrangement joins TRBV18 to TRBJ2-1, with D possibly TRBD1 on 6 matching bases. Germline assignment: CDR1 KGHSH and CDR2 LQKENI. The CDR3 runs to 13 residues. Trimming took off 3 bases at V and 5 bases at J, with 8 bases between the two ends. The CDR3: CASSPGQNNEQFF. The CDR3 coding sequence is TGTGCCAGCTCACCTGGACAGAACAATGAGCAGTTCTTC.

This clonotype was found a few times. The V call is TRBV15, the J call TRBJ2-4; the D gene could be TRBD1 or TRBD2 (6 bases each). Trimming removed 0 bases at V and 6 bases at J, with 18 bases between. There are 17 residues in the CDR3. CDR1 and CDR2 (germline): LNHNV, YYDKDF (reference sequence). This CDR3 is CATSRDFPNREVNIQYF. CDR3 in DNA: TGTGCCACCAGCAGAGATTTCCCCAACAGGGAGGTAAACATTCAGTACTTC. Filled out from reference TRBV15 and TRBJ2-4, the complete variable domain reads DAMVIQNPRYQVTQFGKPVTLSCSQTLNHNVMYWYQQKSSQAPKLLFHYYDKDFNNEADTPDNFQSRRPNTSFCFLDIRSPGLGDTAMYLCATSRDFPNREVNIQYFGAGTRLSVL.

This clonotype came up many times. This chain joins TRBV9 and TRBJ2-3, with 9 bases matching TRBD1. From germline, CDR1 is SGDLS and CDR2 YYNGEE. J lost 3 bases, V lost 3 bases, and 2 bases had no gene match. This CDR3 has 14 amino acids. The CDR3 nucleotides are TGTGCCAGCAGCGACAGGGGGCGGACAGATACGCAGTATTTT. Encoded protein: CASSDRGRTDTQYF. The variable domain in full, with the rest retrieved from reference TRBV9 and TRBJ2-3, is DSGVTQTPKHLITATGQRVTLRCSPRSGDLSVYWYQQSLDQGLQFLIQYYNGEERAKGNILERFSAQQFPDLHSELNLSSLELGDSALYFCASSDRGRTDTQYFGPGTRLTVL.

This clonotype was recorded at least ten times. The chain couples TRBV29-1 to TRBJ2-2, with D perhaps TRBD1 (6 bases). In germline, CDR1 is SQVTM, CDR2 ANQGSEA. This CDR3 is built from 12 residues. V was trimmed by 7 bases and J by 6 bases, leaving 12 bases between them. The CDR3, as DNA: TGCAGCGGGACAGTTAGATCCGGGGAGCTGTTTTTT. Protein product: CSGTVRSGELFF.

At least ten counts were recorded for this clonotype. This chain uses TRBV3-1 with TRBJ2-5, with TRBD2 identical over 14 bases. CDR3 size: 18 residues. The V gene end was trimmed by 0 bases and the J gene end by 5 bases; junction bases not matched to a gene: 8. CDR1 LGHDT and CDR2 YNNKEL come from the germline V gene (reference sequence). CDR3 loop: CASSQDETSGGADETQYF. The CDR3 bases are TGTGCCAGCAGCCAAGACGAGACTAGCGGGGGGGCCGACGAGACCCAGTACTTC.

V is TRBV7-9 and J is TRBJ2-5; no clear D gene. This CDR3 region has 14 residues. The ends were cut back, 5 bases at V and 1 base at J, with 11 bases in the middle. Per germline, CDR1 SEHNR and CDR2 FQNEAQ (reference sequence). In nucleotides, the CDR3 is TGTGCCAGCAGCGTCACAACTTCCCAAGAGACCCAGTACTTC. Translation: CASSVTTSQETQYF.

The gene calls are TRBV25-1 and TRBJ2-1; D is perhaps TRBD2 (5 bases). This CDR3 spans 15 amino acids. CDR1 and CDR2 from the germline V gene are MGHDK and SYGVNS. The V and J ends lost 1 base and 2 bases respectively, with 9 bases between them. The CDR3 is CASSEFGGPYNEQFF. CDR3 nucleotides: TGTGCCAGCAGTGAATTTGGCGGGCCCTACAATGAGCAGTTCTTC. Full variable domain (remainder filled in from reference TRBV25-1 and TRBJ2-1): EADIYQTPRYLVIGTGKKITLECSQTMGHDKMYWYQQDPGMELHLIHYSYGVNSTEKGDLSSESTVSRIRTEHFPLTLESARPSHTSQYLCASSEFGGPYNEQFFGPGTRLTVL.

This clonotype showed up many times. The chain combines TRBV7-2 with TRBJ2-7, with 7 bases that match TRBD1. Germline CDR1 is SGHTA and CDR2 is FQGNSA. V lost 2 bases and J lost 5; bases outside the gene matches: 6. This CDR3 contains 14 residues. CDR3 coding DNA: TGTGCCAGCAGCTTAACAGGGGTGGTACACGAGCAGTACTTC. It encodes CASSLTGVVHEQYF.

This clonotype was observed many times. The DNA for the CDR3 is TGTGCCAGCACCTCTACAGATTCAAGATCCGGGGAGCTGTTTTTT. Residues: CASTSTDSRSGELFF. The chain has TRBV7-9 and TRBJ2-2; no clear D. Deletions cut 7 bases from V and 6 bases from J, with 18 bases between. The CDR3 sequence is 15 residues long. Germline V lookup: CDR1 SEHNR, CDR2 FQNEAQ (reference sequence).

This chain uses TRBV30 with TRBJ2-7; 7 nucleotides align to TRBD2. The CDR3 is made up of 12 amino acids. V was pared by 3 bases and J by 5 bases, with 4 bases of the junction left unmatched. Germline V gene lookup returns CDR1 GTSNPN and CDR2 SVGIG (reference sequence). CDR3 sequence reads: CAWRGGSHEQYF. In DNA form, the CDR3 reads TGTGCCTGGAGGGGGGGGTCGCACGAGCAGTACTTC.

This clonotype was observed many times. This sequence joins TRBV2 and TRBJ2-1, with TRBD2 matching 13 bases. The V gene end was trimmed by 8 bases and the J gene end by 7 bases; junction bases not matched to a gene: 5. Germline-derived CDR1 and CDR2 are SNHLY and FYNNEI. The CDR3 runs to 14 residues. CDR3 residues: CASGGLAGENEQFF. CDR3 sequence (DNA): TGTGCCAGCGGTGGACTAGCGGGGGAGAATGAGCAGTTCTTC.